This TCR beta chain was sequenced for a study of cytomegalovirus exposure and HLA in healthy donors. PCR was performed using 60 Vbeta and 13 Jbeta primers. In the source study's methods: About 9.9 million of the 75 million to 95 million unique TCR beta chains counted in a later analysis were shared. Profiling relied on immunoSEQ multiplex PCR, and the TCRdb table lists in-frame clones only, not all of them. V, J and clone size are those of that table, while D and trimming were read from the DNA. The sample lists fewer than 350,000 clones, around 90% occurring once. This CDR3 has 11 residues. Germline lookup yields CDR1 DFQATT and CDR2 SNEGSKA (reference sequence). Comments on this clone: Its antigen is not identified.

Findings and limits, study-wide: In presence/absence analyses, roughly uniform sequencing depth across donors was assumed. Common viral pathogens seemed, in a later analysis, to connect with several of the most significant clusters. Being productive about 87% or about 30% of the time was typical of most TCR beta V segments in an earlier analysis.

The chain recombines TRBV20-1 with TRBJ1-2, with 7 nucleotides matching TRBD1. Material for sequencing was PBMCs. This receptor was identified in a young woman in good health and CMV-seronegative. CDR3 in DNA: TGCAGGGGGGACAGTAACTATGGCTACACCTTC. The encoded protein is CRGDSNYGYTF.